Listed below are T cell receptor beta chains from one sample, sequenced in a study of T cell changes during pregnancy in multiple sclerosis. Repertoires were generated with immunoSEQ multiplex PCR, while TCRdb's copy carries only in-frame clones and drops some. The repertoire holds around 56,000 clones, with approximately 90% as singletons. The sequencing here drew on peripheral blood, taken in the third trimester of pregnancy. All receptors come from a female donor in good health, enrolled as a control in a pregnancy study. The conserved cysteine and the conserved F or W are not part of the CDR3 here. The order of the fields is V gene, CDR3 protein.

v_gene: TRBV14
CDR3aa: ASSVGQSSGNTIY

v_gene: TRBV19
CDR3aa: ASSPEIRGEKLF

v_gene: TRBV19
CDR3aa: ASSIGTSGGARNEQF

v_gene: TRBV4-3
CDR3aa: ASSQATSRADTQY

v_gene: TRBV11-3
CDR3aa: ASSLGQGSTGELF

v_gene: TRBV10-2
CDR3aa: ASSPTGVGGTEAF

v_gene: TRBV9
CDR3aa: ASSPGTANTEAF

v_gene: TRBV27
CDR3aa: ATHQGSYGYT

v_gene: TRBV27
CDR3aa: ASSSPWLANYNEQF

v_gene: TRBV6-5
CDR3aa: ASSPHRGRGPEAF

v_gene: TRBV7-8
CDR3aa: ASSLATGGWANTEAF

v_gene: TRBV4-3
CDR3aa: ASSQDNRDTEAF

v_gene: TRBV19
CDR3aa: ASSIGEGTGDTEAF

v_gene: TRBV2
CDR3aa: ASSEVRQGEQPQH

v_gene: TRBV7-3
CDR3aa: ASSLAPGDTDTQY

v_gene: TRBV4-3
CDR3aa: ASSQQGGDYGYT

v_gene: TRBV9
CDR3aa: ASSGVVRSGANVLT

v_gene: TRBV6-5
CDR3aa: ASRGDRRKGKLF

v_gene: TRBV5-1
CDR3aa: ASSLVDRGTEAF

v_gene: TRBV27
CDR3aa: ASSFKGGDEQY

v_gene: TRBV6-4
CDR3aa: ASSDSFSGNTGELF

v_gene: TRBV6-5
CDR3aa: ASSLSGTGSYEQY

v_gene: TRBV30
CDR3aa: AWSPYRGIAYEQY

v_gene: TRBV6-1
CDR3aa: ASSGTGSSYNEQF

v_gene: TRBV5-5
CDR3aa: ASSLTGDYEQY

v_gene: TRBV7-3
CDR3aa: ASSSLPQGLAGELRTDTQY

v_gene: TRBV5-1
CDR3aa: ASSFPLARVTGELF

v_gene: TRBV2
CDR3aa: ASSPLGAVTGELF

v_gene: TRBV9
CDR3aa: ASSYPPGTQGANVLT

v_gene: TRBV12-2
CDR3aa: ASRLLGLGDTGELF

v_gene: TRBV11-1
CDR3aa: ASSPSGLSSYEQY

v_gene: TRBV5-4
CDR3aa: ASSWRAGTGGGETQY

v_gene: TRBV2
CDR3aa: ASSTTDRSTGELF

v_gene: TRBV7-2
CDR3aa: ASSRDGYEQY

v_gene: TRBV6-1
CDR3aa: ASGQGNTGELF

v_gene: TRBV7-2
CDR3aa: ASSTGQKDTQY

v_gene: TRBV7-6
CDR3aa: ASSLGAVVGLDYGYT

v_gene: TRBV6-5
CDR3aa: ASTGRFGSPLH

v_gene: TRBV7-8
CDR3aa: ASSTRAGLGVAGELF

v_gene: TRBV7-9
CDR3aa: ASSMANIQY

v_gene: TRBV19
CDR3aa: ASSIGGRGNEQF

v_gene: TRBV12-5
CDR3aa: ASGLDRGGYEQY

v_gene: TRBV11-2
CDR3aa: ASSLATNEKLF

v_gene: TRBV11-3
CDR3aa: ASSSEGGTDTQY

v_gene: TRBV18
CDR3aa: ASSPYYGQQETQY

v_gene: TRBV30
CDR3aa: AWKVLGRGAYNEQF

v_gene: TRBV19
CDR3aa: ASSMTGGTGPDTQY

v_gene: TRBV5-1
CDR3aa: ASSLGKHATNEKLF

v_gene: TRBV5-1
CDR3aa: ASSNTGTGGTDTQY

v_gene: TRBV7-2
CDR3aa: ASSSGTGDGANVLT